This record concerns one TCR beta chain sequence. Its antigen remains unidentified. Amplification targeted TCR beta CDR3 regions from RNA transcripts. A set of HTBI primers served as the primers for a first-round RT-PCR of the TCR CDR3. TCRdb redid the calling of the multiplex PCR reads with MiXCR, one entry per CDR3 protein. Among 600,000 or so distinct CDR3 sequences listed, approximately 14% were seen once. The data were obtained in a study of T cells in Graves' hyperthyroidism and ophthalmopathy. In germline, CDR1 is SNHLY, CDR2 FYNNEI. The CDR3 extends over 13 amino acids. J gave up 8 bases and V 9 bases, and 6 bases lay outside the gene matches. Study-level results: In validation, the model predicted ophthalmopathy. These predictions came a median approximately 6.5 months before onset.

The chain is built from TRBV2 and TRBJ1-3, with 11 bases that match TRBD1. Sequencing was performed on blood. The sequence was collected from a young woman with Graves' ophthalmopathy. The chain's CDR3 is CASAGTGGDTIYF. The DNA for the CDR3 is TGTGCCAGTGCCGGGACAGGGGGAGACACCATATATTTT.